Shown below are 18 T cell receptor beta chains from a single sample sequenced in a study of T cell responses to AZD1222 COVID-19 vaccine. Method: immunoSEQ multiplex PCR; TCRdb's copy keeps in-frame clones and lacks some. Of roughly 78,000 clones listed, roughly 85% are singletons. This sample comprised peripheral blood, obtained on day 0 of AZD1222 vaccination. Receptor source: an adult in good health.

The chain uses TRBV29-1 and TRBJ2-3; D is possibly TRBD2 (6 bases). The CDR3 runs 15 residues. Germline CDR1 reads SQVTM; CDR2 reads ANQGSEA. V was clipped by 7 bases and J by 2 bases, with 19 bases between them. The CDR3 here is CSADTTSSYTDTQYF. CDR3 DNA: TGCAGCGCGGATACGACTAGTTCTTACACAGATACGCAGTATTTT.

The V gene is TRBV7-2, the J gene TRBJ2-1, with D possibly being TRBD1 (5 bases). The CDR3 is 14 amino acids. Trimming took off 7 bases at V and 8 bases at J, with 18 bases between the two ends. Germline lookup yields CDR1 SGHTA and CDR2 FQGNSA. CDR3 nucleotide sequence: TGTGCCAGCACCTCGTGGCAGGGTTTCTATGAGCAGTTCTTC. Amino acid sequence: CASTSWQGFYEQFF.

This chain connects TRBV5-4 to TRBJ2-7; perhaps D is TRBD1 or TRBD2 (5 bases each). In germline, CDR1 is SGHNT, CDR2 YYREEE (reference sequence). V gave up 4 bases and J gave up 1 base, with 24 bases separating them. The CDR3 extends over 18 amino acids. CDR3 protein: CASSRMPGLGDLSYEQYF. In DNA form, the CDR3 reads TGTGCCAGCAGCCGCATGCCCGGGTTGGGGGACCTGTCCTACGAGCAGTACTTC. Looking up the rest from reference TRBV5-4 and TRBJ2-7 gives the full variable domain: ETGVTQSPTHLIKTRGQQVTLRCSSQSGHNTVSWYQQALGQGPQFIFQYYREEENGRGNFPPRFSGLQFPNYSSELNVNALELDDSALYLCASSRMPGLGDLSYEQYFGPGTRLTVT.

The rearrangement uses TRBV7-2 and TRBJ2-2; maybe TRBD2 (6 bases). The CDR3 runs 15 residues. Trimming shortened V by 5 bases and J by 7 bases, and 17 bases separated the two germline ends. The V gene's germline CDR1 is SGHTA and CDR2 FQGNSA. CDR3 loop: CASSPSGGVGGELFF. The CDR3 region has the DNA TGTGCCAGCAGCCCAAGCGGAGGGGTAGGCGGGGAGCTGTTTTTT. Supplemented by reference TRBV7-2 and TRBJ2-2, the full variable domain reads GAGVSQSPSNKVTEKGKDVELRCDPISGHTALYWYRQSLGQGLEFLIYFQGNSAPDKSGLPSDRFSAERTGGSVSTLTIQRTQQEDSAVYLCASSPSGGVGGELFFGEGSRLTVL.

The J gene is TRBJ2-7, the V gene TRBV9, with D perhaps TRBD1 or TRBD2 (6 bases each). Germline lookup yields CDR1 SGDLS and CDR2 YYNGEE. CDR3 length: 15 residues. V lost 0 bases and J 5 bases, leaving 15 bases between the germline ends. The CDR3 is CASSVGGGRRDEQYF. Here the CDR3 DNA reads TGTGCCAGCAGCGTAGGAGGGGGGCGGCGAGACGAGCAGTACTTC.

This chain links TRBV27 with TRBJ1-5, with D hard to call. V was trimmed by 2 bases and J by 3 bases, leaving 11 bases between them. This CDR3 region has 15 residues. Per germline, CDR1 MNHEY and CDR2 SMNVEV (reference sequence). The CDR3 here is CASSLGFGVNQPQHF. The CDR3 DNA reads as TGTGCCAGCAGTTTAGGGTTTGGGGTCAATCAGCCCCAGCATTTT.

This rearrangement joins TRBV6-2 or TRBV6-3 to TRBJ2-3, with 12 nucleotides matching TRBD2. Trimming at V came to 6 bases and at J to 6 bases, leaving 13 bases not matched to a gene. The germline CDR1 and CDR2 sequences are MNHEY and SVGEGT. The CDR3 is 17 amino acids. The CDR3 DNA reads TGTGCCAGCAGCCCTCTAGGGCTAGCGGGAGGGAAGGATACGCAGTATTTT. Protein sequence: CASSPLGLAGGKDTQYF.

In its sample, this clone was seen once. V and J are TRBV6-2 or TRBV6-3 and TRBJ2-1; D ambiguous. V was pared by 2 bases and J by 7 bases, with 0 bases between. The CDR3 has 10 residues. Per germline, CDR1 MNHEY and CDR2 SVGEGT. The CDR3 sequence is CASSYNEQFF. The DNA of the CDR3 is TGTGCCAGCAGTTACAATGAGCAGTTCTTC.

This clone was counted once. V usage is TRBV15 and J usage is TRBJ1-4; D might be TRBD1 (5 bases). Germline CDR1 and CDR2: LNHNV and YYDKDF (reference sequence). Trimming took 6 bases from V and 7 from J, leaving 12 bases between them. This CDR3 comprises 13 residues. The CDR3, as DNA: TGTGCCACCAGTAGGGGAGGCGGTGAAAAACTGTTTTTT. Protein: CATSRGGGEKLFF.

V gene TRBV29-1 combines with J gene TRBJ1-5, with TRBD1 as a possible D gene (6 bases). The CDR3 is 13 residues long. Germline-derived CDR1 and CDR2 are SQVTM and ANQGSEA. V was trimmed by 7 bases and J by 4 bases, leaving 14 bases between them. The CDR3 DNA follows: TGCAGCGCAAGGGCGGACAGTAATCAGCCCCAGCATTTT. Amino acid sequence: CSARADSNQPQHF. Variable domain in full (rest from reference TRBV29-1 and TRBJ1-5): SAVISQKPSRDICQRGTSLTIQCQVDSQVTMMFWYRQQPGQSLTLIATANQGSEATYESGFVIDKFPISRPNLTFSTLTVSNMSPEDSSIYLCSARADSNQPQHFGDGTRLSIL.

This chain joins TRBV7-9 and TRBJ2-4; 9 positions match TRBD1. The germline CDR1 and CDR2 sequences are SEHNR and FQNEAQ (reference sequence). Unmatched junction bases numbered 9, after V lost 5 bases and J lost 7 bases. The CDR3 has 15 amino acids. In DNA, the CDR3 is TGTGCCAGCAGCCCCCGGGGACAGGGTAGTAACATTCAGTACTTC. It yields the protein CASSPRGQGSNIQYF.

Written as DNA, the CDR3 is TGCGCCAGCAGTCTTCCCGTCGGGAATGAGCAGTTCTTC. It is translated as CASSLPVGNEQFF. This chain uses TRBV10-1 with TRBJ2-1, with D unresolved. The CDR3 is 13 residues long. V gave up 5 bases and J gave up 7 bases, with 12 bases separating them. Germline V gives CDR1 WNHNN, CDR2 SYGVQD (reference sequence).

The chain recombines TRBV10-1 with TRBJ2-7; 9 bases fit TRBD2. Trimming at V came to 7 bases and at J to 2 bases, leaving 15 bases not matched to a gene. This CDR3 spans 17 amino acids. CDR1 WNHNN and CDR2 SYGVQD come from the germline V gene (reference sequence). CDR3 DNA sequence: TGCGCCAGCAAATTCGTCCCGGGCGGGAGGGACCCCTACGAGCAGTACTTC. It specifies CASKFVPGGRDPYEQYF.

This chain links TRBV2 with TRBJ1-2; 7 bases align to TRBD1. CDR3 length equals 14 residues. The junction had 5 bases not matched to a gene; V was cut back by 7 bases and J by 0 bases. Per the germline V gene, CDR1 is SNHLY and CDR2 is FYNNEI. The CDR3 reads CASKQGRANYGYTF. CDR3 coding DNA: TGTGCCAGCAAACAGGGGAGAGCTAACTATGGCTACACCTTC.

A few counts support this clone. V gene TRBV16 combines with J gene TRBJ1-1, with 7 bases aligning to TRBD1. From germline, CDR1 is KGHSY and CDR2 FQNENV. J gave up 0 bases and V 3 bases, and 16 bases lay outside the gene matches. The CDR3 is 19 residues long. The CDR3 DNA reads as TGTGCCAGCAGCCATTCAAATCCCGGACAGGTAGCCGTGAACACTGAAGCTTTCTTT. Translated: CASSHSNPGQVAVNTEAFF.

The gene calls are TRBV19 and TRBJ1-5, with a tentative D call TRBD1 (6 bases). Trimming left V 10 bases short and J 0 bases short, with 13 bases between. In germline, CDR1 is LNHDA, CDR2 SQIVND (reference sequence). The CDR3 spans 14 residues. DNA for the CDR3: TGTGCCACCAGGGACATCTATAGCAATCAGCCCCAGCATTTT. Residues: CATRDIYSNQPQHF.

This chain uses TRBV19 with TRBJ2-7; D not certain. Germline assignment: CDR1 LNHDA and CDR2 SQIVND (reference sequence). V dropped 1 base and J dropped 6 bases, with 10 bases sitting between them. This CDR3 is 13 amino acids long. CDR3 coding DNA: TGTGCCAGTAGTATAGCTTTGGCAGGCGAGCAGTACTTC. Translation: CASSIALAGEQYF. The entire variable domain, with the rest obtained from reference TRBV19 and TRBJ2-7, is as follows: DGGITQSPKYLFRKEGQNVTLSCEQNLNHDAMYWYRQDPGQGLRLIYYSQIVNDFQKGDIAEGYSVSREKKESFPLTVTSAQKNPTAFYLCASSIALAGEQYFGPGTRLTVT.

The genes are TRBV5-4 and TRBJ2-5, with a tentative D call TRBD1 (5 bases). Trimming stripped 2 bases from V and 1 base from J, with 18 bases between. Germline-derived CDR1 and CDR2 are SGHNT and YYREEE (reference sequence). CDR3 length: 17 residues. The DNA for the CDR3 is TGTGCCAGCAGCTTAGAGTCGTCAGGGCCCATCCAAGAGACCCAGTACTTC. This gives the protein CASSLESSGPIQETQYF.